This T cell receptor beta chain derives from a study of Ad26.COV2.S vaccination and SARS-CoV-2 variants. CDR1 is LGHNA and CDR2 is YNFKEQ in the germline V gene. The CDR3 length is 14 residues. The V end was cut by 0 bases, the J end by 6 bases, with 9 bases between. This clone was observed a single time. The table came from immunoSEQ multiplex PCR; TCRdb's copy has only in-frame clones and leaves some out. The repertoire holds some 400,000 clones, with about 91% as singletons. Regarding treatment: approximately 18 received Ad26.COV2.S at low or high dose, single or two shots; 5 received placebo; per-sample allocation not given. Day 63 following the first vaccine or placebo injection was when the samples were taken.

The sequence was collected from a person between 18 and 65 years old who received the Ad26.COV2.S COVID-19 vaccine or a placebo. This chain connects TRBV4-2 to TRBJ2-1; perhaps D is TRBD1 or TRBD2 (6 bases each). The specimen was peripheral blood, collected in a trial of Ad26.COV2.S vaccine versus placebo. CDR3 nucleotide sequence: TGTGCCAGCAGCCAAGATGGGGGGCGCAATGAGCAGTTCTTC. It translates to CASSQDGGRNEQFF.